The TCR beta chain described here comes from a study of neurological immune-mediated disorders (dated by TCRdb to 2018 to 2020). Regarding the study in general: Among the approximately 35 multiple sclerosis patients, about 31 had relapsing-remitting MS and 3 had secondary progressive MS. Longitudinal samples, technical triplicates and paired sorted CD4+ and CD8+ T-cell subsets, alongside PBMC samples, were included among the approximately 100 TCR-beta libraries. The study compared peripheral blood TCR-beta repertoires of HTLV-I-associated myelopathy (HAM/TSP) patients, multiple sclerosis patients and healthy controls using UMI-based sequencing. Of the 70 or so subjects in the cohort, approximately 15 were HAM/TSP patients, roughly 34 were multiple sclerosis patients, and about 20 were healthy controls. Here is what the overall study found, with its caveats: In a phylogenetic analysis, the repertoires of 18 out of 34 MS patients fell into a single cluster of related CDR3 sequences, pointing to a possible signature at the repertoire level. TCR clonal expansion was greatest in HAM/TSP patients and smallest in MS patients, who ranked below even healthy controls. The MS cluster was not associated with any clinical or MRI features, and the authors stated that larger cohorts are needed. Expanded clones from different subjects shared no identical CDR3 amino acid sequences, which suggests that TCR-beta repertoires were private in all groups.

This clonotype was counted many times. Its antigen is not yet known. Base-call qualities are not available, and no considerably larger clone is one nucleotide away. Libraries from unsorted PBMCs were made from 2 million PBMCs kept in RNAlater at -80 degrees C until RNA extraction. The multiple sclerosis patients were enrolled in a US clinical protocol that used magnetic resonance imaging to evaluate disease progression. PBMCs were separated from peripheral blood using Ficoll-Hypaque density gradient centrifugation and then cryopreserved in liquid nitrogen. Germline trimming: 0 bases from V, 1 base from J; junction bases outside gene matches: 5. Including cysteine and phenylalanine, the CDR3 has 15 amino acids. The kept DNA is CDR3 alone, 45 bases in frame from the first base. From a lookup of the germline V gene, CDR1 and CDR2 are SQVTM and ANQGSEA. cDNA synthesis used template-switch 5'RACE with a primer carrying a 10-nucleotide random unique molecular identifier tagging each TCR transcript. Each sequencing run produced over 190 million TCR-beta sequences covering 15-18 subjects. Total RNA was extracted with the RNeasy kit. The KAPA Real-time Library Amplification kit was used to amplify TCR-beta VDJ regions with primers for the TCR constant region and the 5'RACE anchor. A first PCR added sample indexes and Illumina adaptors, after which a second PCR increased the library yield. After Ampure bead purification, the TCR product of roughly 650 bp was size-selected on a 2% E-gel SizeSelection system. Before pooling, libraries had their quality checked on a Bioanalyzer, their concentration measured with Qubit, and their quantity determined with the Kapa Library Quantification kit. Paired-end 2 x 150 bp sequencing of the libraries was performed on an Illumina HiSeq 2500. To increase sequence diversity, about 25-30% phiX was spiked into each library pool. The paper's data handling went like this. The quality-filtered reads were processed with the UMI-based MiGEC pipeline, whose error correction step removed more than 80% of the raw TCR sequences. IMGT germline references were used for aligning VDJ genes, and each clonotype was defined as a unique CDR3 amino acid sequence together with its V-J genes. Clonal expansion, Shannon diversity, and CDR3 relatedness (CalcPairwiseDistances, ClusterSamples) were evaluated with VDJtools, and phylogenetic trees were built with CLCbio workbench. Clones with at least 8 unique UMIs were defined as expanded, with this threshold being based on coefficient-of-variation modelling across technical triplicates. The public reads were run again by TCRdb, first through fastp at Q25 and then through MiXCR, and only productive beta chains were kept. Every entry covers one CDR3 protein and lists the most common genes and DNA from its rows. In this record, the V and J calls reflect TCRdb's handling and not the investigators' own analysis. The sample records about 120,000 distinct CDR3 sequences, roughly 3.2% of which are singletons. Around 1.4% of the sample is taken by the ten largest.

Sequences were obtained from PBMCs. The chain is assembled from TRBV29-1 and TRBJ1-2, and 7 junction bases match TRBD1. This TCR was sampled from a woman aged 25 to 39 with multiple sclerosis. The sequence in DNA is TGCAGCGTTGAAGACCGGGCAGGGGGTAACTATGGCTACACCTTC. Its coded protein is CSVEDRAGGNYGYTF.